The next 12 T cell receptor beta chains were all read from a single sample in a study of molecular identifiers for immune sequencing clone quantification. TCRdb ran MiXCR on the PCR reads and lists one entry per CDR3 protein. Among about 54,000 distinct CDR3 sequences listed, approximately 25% were seen once. The sequenced sample was naive CD8+ T cells from blood, with Jurkat cell RNA spiked in. The subset was: FACS-sorted CD8+CD4-CCR7+CD45RA+ naive T cells. Receptors were obtained from a human donor in good health. Some libraries in this study had Jurkat cell RNA spiked in.

Ten or more counts support this clonotype. The chain combines TRBV14 with TRBJ1-1; 7 bases are shared with TRBD1. The CDR3 is made up of 15 amino acids. Germline lookup yields CDR1 SGHDN and CDR2 FVKESK. The ends lost 1 base at V and 6 bases at J; junction bases unmatched: 8. The CDR3 DNA reads TGTGCCAGCAGCCAAGGGGGCAGGGGGTCCCCTGAAGCTTTCTTT. It yields the protein CASSQGGRGSPEAFF.

In this sample, this clonotype turned up many times. The chain couples TRBV14 to TRBJ2-7; 8 bases align to TRBD1. The CDR3 is made up of 14 amino acids. CDR1 and CDR2 from the germline V gene are SGHDN and FVKESK. V gave up 3 bases and J gave up 0 bases; unmatched junction bases: 1. In DNA form, the CDR3 reads TGTGCCAGCAGCCAGGGACAGGACTCCTACGAGCAGTACTTC. Protein sequence: CASSQGQDSYEQYF.

In this sample, this clonotype turned up a few times. This chain links TRBV7-9 with TRBJ2-3; no clear D. The CDR3 length is 17 residues. Trimming took 5 bases from V and 5 from J, leaving 23 bases between them. Germline CDR1 reads SEHNR; CDR2 reads FQNEAQ (reference sequence). CDR3 sequence reads: CASSPPPGTQVGDTQYF. CDR3 DNA sequence: TGTGCCAGCAGCCCCCCCCCAGGCACTCAAGTTGGAGATACGCAGTATTTT.

This clonotype was observed at least ten times. This chain connects TRBV14 to TRBJ2-7; 8 bases map to TRBD2. The germline CDR1 and CDR2 sequences are SGHDN and FVKESK. The CDR3 is 15 residues long. Trimming took 1 base from V and 2 from J; bases not matched to a gene: 4. CDR3 sequence reads: CASSQVAGSTYEQYF. The CDR3, as DNA: TGTGCCAGCAGCCAAGTAGCGGGATCGACCTACGAGCAGTACTTC. Based on the CDR3 plus reference TRBV14 and TRBJ2-7, the full variable domain is EAGVTQFPSHSVIEKGQTVTLRCDPISGHDNLYWYRRVMGKEIKFLLHFVKESKQDESGMPNNRFLAERTGGTYSTLKVQPAELEDSGVYFCASSQVAGSTYEQYFGPGTRLTVT.

The table lists this clonotype with many counts. The CDR3 spells CASSLGYGTEAFF. The CDR3 DNA reads as TGCGCCAGCAGCTTGGGGTACGGCACTGAAGCTTTCTTT. The V and J genes are TRBV5-1 and TRBJ1-1; D remains ambiguous. Trimming took off 0 bases at V and 4 bases at J, with 7 bases between the two ends. Germline values: CDR1 SGHRS, CDR2 YFSETQ. The CDR3 runs 13 residues. The entire variable domain, with the rest obtained from reference TRBV5-1 and TRBJ1-1, is as follows: KAGVTQTPRYLIKTRGQQVTLSCSPISGHRSVSWYQQTPGQGLQFLFEYFSETQRNKGNFPGRFSGRQFSNSRSEMNVSTLELGDSALYLCASSLGYGTEAFFGQGTRLTVV.

Remarks on this clonotype: A read error is possible here, since a much larger clone lies one base away. The J gene is TRBJ2-7, the V gene TRBV12-3 or TRBV12-4, with D unclear. This CDR3 region has 13 residues. The CDR3 region has the DNA TGTGCCAACAGTTTAGGGCAGCTGGGCGAGCAGTACTTC. It translates to CANSLGQLGEQYF.

This clonotype was seen ten or more times. CDR3 loop: CASSYLAGVTATDTQYF. DNA of the CDR3: TGTGCCAGCAGCTACCTAGCGGGGGTAACAGCGACAGATACGCAGTATTTT. The chain recombines TRBV7-9 with TRBJ2-3; 10 positions match TRBD2. The junction had 10 bases not matched to a gene; V was cut back by 4 bases and J by 3 bases. The germline gives CDR1 SEHNR, CDR2 FQNEAQ (reference sequence). There are 17 residues in the CDR3.

In regard to this clonotype: One end of the junction varies from germline; a read error may be responsible. The V gene is TRBV19, the J gene TRBJ2-3, with 10 positions matching TRBD1. CDR1 is LNHDA and CDR2 is SQIVND in the germline V gene (reference sequence). CDR3 length: 14 amino acids. The CDR3: CASSPGQGTDTQCF. Written as DNA, the CDR3 is TGTGCCAGTAGCCCGGGACAGGGGACAGATACGCAGTGTTTT. Full variable domain (missing parts from reference TRBV19 and TRBJ2-3): DGGITQSPKYLFRKEGQNVTLSCEQNLNHDAMYWYRQDPGQGLRLIYYSQIVNDFQKGDIAEGYSVSREKKESFPLTVTSAQKNPTAFYLCASSPGQGTDTQCFGPGTRLTVL.

This clonotype was seen at least ten times. As DNA, the CDR3 is TGCAGTGCTACTGGGACAGGCAATCAGCCCCAGCATTTT. Its translation is CSATGTGNQPQHF. V usage is TRBV20-1 and J usage is TRBJ1-5, with 7 bases fitting TRBD1. CDR3 size: 13 residues. Losses at the gene ends were 4 bases for V and 2 bases for J; bases not matched to a gene: 2. The germline V gene encodes CDR1 DFQATT and CDR2 SNEGSKA (reference sequence).

This clonotype was counted many times. V and J are TRBV28 and TRBJ1-1; 10 bases match TRBD1. Germline trimming cut 8 bases from V and 6 bases from J; bases unmatched to any gene: 6. The CDR3 is made up of 13 amino acids. Germline V gives CDR1 MDHEN, CDR2 SYDVKM. The CDR3 DNA follows: TGTGCCAGCTTCGACAGGGGGCAAGCTGAAGCTTTCTTT. This encodes CASFDRGQAEAFF.

With regard to this clonotype: A much larger clone lies one base from this, so it may be a read error. The chain couples TRBV7-3 to TRBJ2-1; D is unresolved. Germline V gene sequence: CDR1 SGHTA, CDR2 FQGTGA. This CDR3 is 15 amino acids long. This chain's CDR3 is CASSFGINSYIEQFF. Here the CDR3 DNA reads TGTGCCAGCAGCTTCGGTATAAACTCCTACATTGAGCAGTTCTTC. Complete variable domain (other parts from reference TRBV7-3 and TRBJ2-1): GAGVSQTPSNKVTEKGKYVELRCDPISGHTALYWYRQSLGQGPEFLIYFQGTGAADDSGLPNDRFFAVRPEGSVSTLKIQRTERGDSAVYLCASSFGINSYIEQFFGPGTRLTVL.

CDR3 region: CASSLGSGGQYF. CDR3 DNA sequence: TGTGCCAGCAGCTTGGGATCAGGGGGGCAGTACTTC. V is TRBV5-4 and J is TRBJ2-7, with TRBD1 matching over 7 bases. The CDR3 totals 12 residues. In germline, CDR1 is SGHNT, CDR2 YYREEE (reference sequence). V shed 0 bases, J shed 9 bases, and the junction held 3 bases outside the gene matches.